The clone carrying this T cell receptor beta chain was seen once. The source of the sample is a study of blood T cell repertoires in COVID-19. Study details: Samples came from the United States, Italy and Spain, spanning acute and convalescent COVID-19. Sources were T cells, B-cell-depleted T cells, or PBMCs; the material itself was cDNA or gDNA.

Original data processing: It was from reference gene primer amplification that nucleated cell counts were estimated. Sequencing was performed with immunoSEQ multiplex PCR; in TCRdb, only in-frame clones are kept and a portion is missing. V and J calls and clone size are those listed in that table; D and trimming were worked out from the DNA. The sample contains roughly 66,000 clones, approximately 83% of which appear only once. V trimming: 1 base; J trimming: 4 bases; junction bases outside the gene matches: 8. The CDR3 length is 17 residues. Germline CDR1 is KGHSH and CDR2 is LQKENI. The sequence was obtained from an older woman with acute or convalescent COVID-19. The chain joins TRBV18 to TRBJ1-4; 8 bases are shared with TRBD1. Sequenced input: peripheral blood. In nucleotides, the CDR3 is TGTGCCAGCTCACCACGTCCCGGACAGGGCCTTAATGAAAAACTGTTTTTT. Protein product: CASSPRPGQGLNEKLFF.